Sequencing of this T cell receptor (beta chain) was carried out in a study of cytomegalovirus exposure and HLA in healthy donors. Primers included in the PCR were 60 Vbeta and 13 Jbeta primers. Here immunoSEQ multiplex PCR was the method, and the copy in TCRdb shows in-frame clones only, minus some. The sample carries over 100,000 clones, approximately 8.9% recorded once. V lost 4 bases, J lost 5 bases, and 3 bases stayed unmatched. Per the germline V gene, CDR1 is SGHAT and CDR2 is FQNNGV. The CDR3 totals 13 residues. Study-level findings and limits: Later analysis placed DRB1 highest and HLA-C lowest in TCR association rates, which differed by HLA locus. Most TCR beta V segments were productive about 90% or about 30% of the time in an earlier analysis. At a 0.05 false discovery rate, a later analysis found some 18,000 TCR beta sequences to be associated with HLA alleles.

Concerning this clone itself: What it binds is unknown.

The sample taken for sequencing was PBMCs. This sequence was found in a woman aged 35 to 49 in good health and CMV-seropositive. V is TRBV11-2 and J is TRBJ2-7, with 9 bases identical to TRBD1. CDR3 loop: CASSWTGVHEQYF. The CDR3 DNA follows: TGTGCCAGCAGCTGGACAGGGGTCCACGAGCAGTACTTC. Full variable domain (outside the CDR3, taken from reference TRBV11-2 and TRBJ2-7): EAGVAQSPRYKIIEKRQSVAFWCNPISGHATLYWYQQILGQGPKLLIQFQNNGVVDDSQLPKDRFSAERLKGVDSTLKIQPAKLEDSAVYLCASSWTGVHEQYFGPGTRLTVT.